Each of the 13 T cell receptor beta chains below was sequenced from the same sample in a study of T cell responses to AZD1222 COVID-19 vaccine. Sequencing used immunoSEQ multiplex PCR; TCRdb keeps in-frame clones, though not all of them. The table lists about 97,000 clones, around 89% of them singletons. The sequences come from peripheral blood, collected on day 0 of AZD1222 vaccination. These receptors were taken from an adult in good health.

This clone showed up just a few times. V gene TRBV3-1 (or the pseudogene TRBV3-2) combines with J gene TRBJ1-1; no clear D gene. Trimming removed 1 base at V and 10 bases at J, with 16 bases between. Looked up from germline, CDR1 is LGHDT and CDR2 is YNNKEL (reference sequence). The CDR3 covers 14 residues. CDR3 region: CASSQGSAGRRAFF. The CDR3 DNA reads as TGTGCCAGCAGCCAAGGTTCCGCAGGTAGGAGAGCTTTCTTT.

The chain has TRBV28 and TRBJ2-2; D may be TRBD1 or TRBD2 (6 bases each). Germline V lookup: CDR1 MDHEN, CDR2 SYDVKM. Trimming removed 10 bases at V and 4 bases at J, with 19 bases between. The CDR3 runs to 15 residues. The CDR3 coding sequence is TGTGCCACCATCCCGCAGGGGACTTTCACCGGGGAGCTGTTTTTT. Translation: CATIPQGTFTGELFF. The full variable domain, with the rest looked up from reference TRBV28 and TRBJ2-2, is DVKVTQSSRYLVKRTGEKVFLECVQDMDHENMFWYRQDPGLGLRLIYFSYDVKMKEKGDIPEGYSVSREKKERFSLILESASTNQTSMYLCATIPQGTFTGELFFGEGSRLTVL.

The J gene is TRBJ2-1, the V gene TRBV18; no reliable D call. From germline, CDR1 is KGHSH and CDR2 LQKENI. The CDR3 contains 16 residues. Trimming pared 1 base from V and 2 bases from J, leaving 12 bases between. The CDR3 DNA sequence: TGTGCCAGCTCACCACGGGTCAGCCATACCTACAATGAGCAGTTCTTC. It codes for CASSPRVSHTYNEQFF.

The rearrangement uses TRBV18 and TRBJ2-1; D gene unclear. The germline gives CDR1 KGHSH, CDR2 LQKENI. The V and J ends lost 4 bases and 1 base respectively, with 5 bases between them. CDR3 length: 13 amino acids. CDR3 DNA: TGTGCCAGCTCACAGGGATCCTACAATGAGCAGTTCTTC. Translating it yields CASSQGSYNEQFF.

The chain links TRBV6-2 or TRBV6-3 to TRBJ1-4; D is uncertain. The ends were cut back, 4 bases at V and 8 bases at J, with 14 bases in the middle. Germline CDR1 MNHEY, CDR2 SVGEGT. This CDR3 spans 14 amino acids. CDR3 residues: CASSSRHFFEKLFF. The CDR3 bases are TGTGCCAGCAGTTCGCGCCATTTTTTCGAAAAACTGTTTTTT.

The chain has TRBV5-1 and TRBJ1-3, with TRBD1 identical over 11 bases. The CDR3 extends over 14 amino acids. CDR1 is SGHRS, CDR2 YFSETQ, per germline. V was pared by 3 bases and J by 6 bases, with 2 bases of the junction left unmatched. CDR3 residues: CASSSGQGENTIYF. The CDR3 bases are TGCGCCAGCAGCTCGGGACAGGGGGAAAACACCATATATTTT.

The chain uses TRBV5-1 and TRBJ1-4; D is ambiguous. V was shortened by 3 bases and J by 5 bases, with 11 bases between the two germline ends. The germline gives CDR1 SGHRS, CDR2 YFSETQ. The CDR3 consists of 14 residues. The DNA for the CDR3 is TGCGCCAGCAGCTGGAGCACGGGAAATGAAAAACTGTTTTTT. This codes for CASSWSTGNEKLFF.

This clone appeared a few times. V is TRBV5-6 and J is TRBJ2-5; 10 bases map to TRBD1. The CDR3 spans 13 residues. Germline V gives CDR1 SGHDT, CDR2 YYEEEE. V lost 4 bases, J lost 4 bases, and 1 base stayed unmatched. This chain's CDR3 is CASSRDRGETQYF. CDR3 coding DNA: TGTGCCAGCAGCAGGGACAGGGGAGAGACCCAGTACTTC.

This clone was seen a handful of times. The CDR3 region is CASTAGGGAYYGYTF. The DNA of the CDR3 is TGTGCCAGCACCGCAGGCGGGGGGGCCTACTATGGCTACACCTTC. This rearrangement joins TRBV11-2 to TRBJ1-2; tentatively, D is TRBD1 (6 bases). Germline CDR1 SGHAT, CDR2 FQNNGV. This CDR3 is 15 amino acids long. The V and J ends lost 7 bases and 3 bases respectively, with 18 bases between them.

The gene calls are TRBV20-1 and TRBJ2-3; no clear D. The V and J ends lost 4 bases and 2 bases respectively, with 4 bases between them. The CDR3 has 11 residues. CDR1 and CDR2 from the germline V gene are DFQATT and SNEGSKA (reference sequence). CDR3 DNA: TGCAGTGCTAATCCCACAGATACGCAGTATTTT. Translation gives CSANPTDTQYF.

The chain links TRBV7-9 to TRBJ2-1; 9 nucleotides agree with TRBD2. The V and J ends lost 2 bases and 7 bases, in that order; junction bases with no gene match: 9. The CDR3 consists of 16 residues. Germline V lookup: CDR1 SEHNR, CDR2 FQNEAQ (reference sequence). The DNA of the CDR3 is TGTGCCAGCAGCTTATCGCGGGGGGGCCTTCGGAATGAGCAGTTCTTC. Translating gives CASSLSRGGLRNEQFF.

This rearrangement joins TRBV19 to TRBJ2-6; 7 positions agree with TRBD1. This CDR3 has 16 residues. The ends lost 10 bases at V and 0 bases at J; junction bases unmatched: 9. From germline, CDR1 is LNHDA and CDR2 SQIVND (reference sequence). Here the CDR3 reads CATNRGLSSGANVLTF. The DNA of the CDR3 is TGTGCCACTAACAGGGGCCTTAGCTCTGGGGCCAACGTCCTGACTTTC.

The gene calls are TRBV28 and TRBJ1-6, with 10 bases that match TRBD1. This CDR3 is built from 13 residues. Germline V CDR1 and CDR2: MDHEN, SYDVKM. J was trimmed by 10 bases and V by 5 bases; bases with no gene match: 2. This CDR3 reads CASSRGQGSPLHF. CDR3 bases: TGTGCCAGCAGTAGGGGACAGGGGTCACCCCTCCACTTT.